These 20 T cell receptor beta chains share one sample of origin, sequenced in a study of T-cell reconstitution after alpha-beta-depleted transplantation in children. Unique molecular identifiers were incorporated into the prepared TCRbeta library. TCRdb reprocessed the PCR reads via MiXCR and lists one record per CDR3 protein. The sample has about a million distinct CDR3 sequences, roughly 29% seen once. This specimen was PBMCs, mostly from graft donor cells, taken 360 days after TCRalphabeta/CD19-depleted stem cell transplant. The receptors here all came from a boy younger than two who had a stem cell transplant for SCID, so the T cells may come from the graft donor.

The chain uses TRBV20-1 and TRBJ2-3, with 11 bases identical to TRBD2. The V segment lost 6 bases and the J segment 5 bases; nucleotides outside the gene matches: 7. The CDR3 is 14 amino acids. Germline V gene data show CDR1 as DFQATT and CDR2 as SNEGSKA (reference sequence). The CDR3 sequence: CSAAPGLAVDTQYF. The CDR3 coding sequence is TGCAGTGCCGCCCCGGGACTAGCGGTAGATACGCAGTATTTT.

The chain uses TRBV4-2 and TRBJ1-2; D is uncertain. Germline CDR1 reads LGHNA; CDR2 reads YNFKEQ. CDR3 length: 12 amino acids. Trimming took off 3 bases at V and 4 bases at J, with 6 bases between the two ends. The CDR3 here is CASSHRLYGYTF. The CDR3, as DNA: TGTGCCAGCAGCCATAGACTCTATGGCTACACCTTC.

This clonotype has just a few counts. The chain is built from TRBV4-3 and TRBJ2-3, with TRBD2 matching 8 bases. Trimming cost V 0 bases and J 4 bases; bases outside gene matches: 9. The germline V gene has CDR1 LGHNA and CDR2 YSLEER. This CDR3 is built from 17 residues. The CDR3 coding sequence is TGCGCCAGCAGCCAAGATGTGATATCGGGGGGGCCAGATACGCAGTATTTT. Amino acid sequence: CASSQDVISGGPDTQYF.

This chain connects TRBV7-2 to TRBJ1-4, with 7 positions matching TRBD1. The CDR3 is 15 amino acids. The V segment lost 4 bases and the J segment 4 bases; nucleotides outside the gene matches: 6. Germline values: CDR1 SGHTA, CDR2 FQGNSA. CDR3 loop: CASSSGQAHNEKLFF. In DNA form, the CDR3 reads TGTGCCAGCAGCTCAGGACAGGCCCATAATGAAAAACTGTTTTTT.

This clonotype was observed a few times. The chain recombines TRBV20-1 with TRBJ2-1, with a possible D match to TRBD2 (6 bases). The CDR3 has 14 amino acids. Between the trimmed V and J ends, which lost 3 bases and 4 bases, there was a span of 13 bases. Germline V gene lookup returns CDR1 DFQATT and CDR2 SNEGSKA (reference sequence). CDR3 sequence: CSASRRGGYNEQFF. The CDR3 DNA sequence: TGCAGTGCTAGTCGGCGGGGAGGATACAATGAGCAGTTCTTC.

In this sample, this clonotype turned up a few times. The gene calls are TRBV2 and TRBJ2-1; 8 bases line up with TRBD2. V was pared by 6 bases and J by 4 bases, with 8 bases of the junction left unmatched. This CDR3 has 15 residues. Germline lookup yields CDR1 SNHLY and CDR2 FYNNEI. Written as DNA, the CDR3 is TGTGCCAGCAGGGGCCGGGGGGGCGATTACAATGAGCAGTTCTTC. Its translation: CASRGRGGDYNEQFF.

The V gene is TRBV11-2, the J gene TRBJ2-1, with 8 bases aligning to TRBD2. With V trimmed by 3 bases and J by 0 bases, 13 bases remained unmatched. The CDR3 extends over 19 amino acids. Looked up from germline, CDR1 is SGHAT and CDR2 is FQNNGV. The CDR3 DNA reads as TGTGCCAGCAGCTTGGACCCGGGACTAGGGGTCAACTCCTACAATGAGCAGTTCTTC. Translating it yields CASSLDPGLGVNSYNEQFF.

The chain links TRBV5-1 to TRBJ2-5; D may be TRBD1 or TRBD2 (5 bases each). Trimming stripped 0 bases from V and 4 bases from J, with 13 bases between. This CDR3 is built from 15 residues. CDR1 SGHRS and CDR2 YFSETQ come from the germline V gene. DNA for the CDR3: TGCGCCAGCAGCTTGGTGGTTCAGGGAGCAGAGACCCAGTACTTC. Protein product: CASSLVVQGAETQYF.

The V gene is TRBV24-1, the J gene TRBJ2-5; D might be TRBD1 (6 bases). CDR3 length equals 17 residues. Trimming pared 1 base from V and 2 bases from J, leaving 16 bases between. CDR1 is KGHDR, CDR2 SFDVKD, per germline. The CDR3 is CATSDFAGTWEQETQYF. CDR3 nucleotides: TGTGCCACCAGTGATTTCGCCGGGACATGGGAGCAAGAGACCCAGTACTTC.

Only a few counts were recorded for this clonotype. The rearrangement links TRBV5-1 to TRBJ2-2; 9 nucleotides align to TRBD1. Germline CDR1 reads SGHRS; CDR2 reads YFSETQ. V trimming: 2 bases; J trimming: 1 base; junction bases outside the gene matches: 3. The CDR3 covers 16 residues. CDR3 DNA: TGCGCCAGCAGCTTCGGGACAGGGAAGAACACCGGGGAGCTGTTTTTT. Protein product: CASSFGTGKNTGELFF.

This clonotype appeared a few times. The CDR3 sequence is CASFRAPGNTIYF. The CDR3 DNA sequence: TGTGCCAGCTTTAGAGCGCCTGGAAACACCATATATTTT. The chain employs TRBV2 and TRBJ1-3; the D is unclear. V lost 8 bases and J lost 2, with 10 bases in between. This CDR3 has 13 amino acids. Germline-derived CDR1 and CDR2 are SNHLY and FYNNEI.

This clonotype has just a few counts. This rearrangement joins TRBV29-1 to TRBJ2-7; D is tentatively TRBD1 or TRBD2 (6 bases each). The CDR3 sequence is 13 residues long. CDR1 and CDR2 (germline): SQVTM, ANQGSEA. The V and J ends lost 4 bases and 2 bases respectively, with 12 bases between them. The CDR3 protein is CSVGRGPTYEQYF. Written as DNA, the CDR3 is TGCAGCGTTGGTCGGGGGCCTACCTACGAGCAGTACTTC.

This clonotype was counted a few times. CDR3 nucleotide sequence: TGTGCCAGCAGGAGACAGGGGTTTGAGCAGTTCTTC. This gives the protein CASRRQGFEQFF. J is TRBJ2-1 and V is TRBV12-3 or TRBV12-4, with 8 bases lining up with TRBD1. The V segment lost 6 bases and the J segment 9 bases; nucleotides outside the gene matches: 4. CDR3 length: 12 amino acids.

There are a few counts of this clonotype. The CDR3 protein is CASSLRGQGATGELFF. CDR3 coding DNA: TGCGCCAGCAGCTTGCGTGGACAGGGGGCCACCGGGGAGCTGTTTTTT. The rearrangement links TRBV5-1 to TRBJ2-2; 11 bases match TRBD1. Per germline, CDR1 SGHRS and CDR2 YFSETQ. The length of the CDR3 is 16 residues. Trimming at V came to 1 base and at J to 4 bases, leaving 3 bases not matched to a gene.

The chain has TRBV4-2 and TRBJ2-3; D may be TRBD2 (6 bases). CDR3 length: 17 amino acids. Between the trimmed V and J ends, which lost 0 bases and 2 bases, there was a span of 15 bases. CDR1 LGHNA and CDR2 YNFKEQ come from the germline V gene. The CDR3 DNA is TGTGCCAGCAGCCAAGAGGGGTCTAGCGCCCCCACAGATACGCAGTATTTT. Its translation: CASSQEGSSAPTDTQYF.

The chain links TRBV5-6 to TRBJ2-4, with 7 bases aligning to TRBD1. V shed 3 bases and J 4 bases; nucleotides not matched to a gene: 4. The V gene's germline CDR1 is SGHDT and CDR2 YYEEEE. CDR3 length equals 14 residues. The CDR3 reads CASSYRTGKNIQYF. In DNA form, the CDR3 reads TGTGCCAGCAGCTATCGGACAGGAAAAAACATTCAGTACTTC.

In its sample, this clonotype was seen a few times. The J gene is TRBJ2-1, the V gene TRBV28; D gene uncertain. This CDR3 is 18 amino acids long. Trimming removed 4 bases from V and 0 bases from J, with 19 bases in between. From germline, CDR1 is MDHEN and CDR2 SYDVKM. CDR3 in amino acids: CASSSGWKGLHSYNEQFF. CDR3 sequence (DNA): TGTGCCAGCAGTTCCGGATGGAAGGGTTTACACTCCTACAATGAGCAGTTCTTC.

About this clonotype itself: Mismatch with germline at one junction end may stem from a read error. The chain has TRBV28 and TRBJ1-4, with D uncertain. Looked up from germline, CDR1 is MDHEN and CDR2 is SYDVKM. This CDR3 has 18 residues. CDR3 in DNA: TGTGCCAGCAGCTTATCCCGCTTATGGGAGGGCCTTAATGAAAAACTGTTTTTT. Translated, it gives CASSLSRLWEGLNEKLFF.

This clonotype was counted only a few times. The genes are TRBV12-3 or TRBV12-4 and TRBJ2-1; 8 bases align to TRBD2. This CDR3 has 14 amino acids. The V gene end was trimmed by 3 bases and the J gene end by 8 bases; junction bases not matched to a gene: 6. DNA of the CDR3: TGTGCCAGCAGTTTGAGAGCGGGGGTGCATGAGCAGTTCTTC. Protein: CASSLRAGVHEQFF.

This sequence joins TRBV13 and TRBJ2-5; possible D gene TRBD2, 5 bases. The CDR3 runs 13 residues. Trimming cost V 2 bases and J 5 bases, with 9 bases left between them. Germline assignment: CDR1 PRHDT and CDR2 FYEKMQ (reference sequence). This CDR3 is CASSLLREETQYF. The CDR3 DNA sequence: TGTGCCAGCAGCTTATTAAGGGAGGAGACCCAGTACTTC.